This passage covers 10 T cell receptor beta chains from one sample sequenced in a study of T cells in Graves' hyperthyroidism and ophthalmopathy. RNA transcripts gave rise to amplified TCR beta CDR3 regions. HTBI primers were the set used in a first-round RT-PCR of the TCR CDR3. Using its own MiXCR run on the multiplex PCR reads, TCRdb lists one record per CDR3 protein. This sample carries hundreds of thousands of distinct CDR3 sequences, 46% of them seen once, and the ten largest clones take about 7.8%. Material for sequencing was peripheral blood or thyroid tissue (not recorded which). The receptors derive from a young woman with Graves' hyperthyroidism.

The gene calls are TRBV7-6 and TRBJ1-4; D gene uncertain. Per germline, CDR1 SGHVS and CDR2 FNYEAQ. This CDR3 has 16 residues. Deletions cut 7 bases from V and 0 bases from J, with 15 bases between. The CDR3 sequence: CASNSRGHATNEKLFF. In DNA form, the CDR3 reads TGTGCCAGCAACTCCAGAGGCCACGCAACTAATGAAAAACTGTTTTTT.

This clonotype was observed many times. The V call is TRBV29-1, the J call TRBJ2-2, with D unresolved. CDR1 is SQVTM, CDR2 ANQGSEA, per germline. This CDR3 comprises 13 residues. V was clipped by 7 bases and J by 8 bases, with 17 bases between them. CDR3 in amino acids: CSAGWAVVGELFF. CDR3 in DNA: TGCAGCGCTGGGTGGGCCGTCGTGGGGGAGCTGTTTTTT.

This clonotype turned up a few times. The V gene is TRBV9, the J gene TRBJ1-3; D is unclear. The CDR3 is 16 residues long. The germline CDR1 and CDR2 sequences are SGDLS and YYNGEE. The germline V and J ends were trimmed by 0 bases and 4 bases, with 14 bases remaining between them. CDR3 amino acids: CASSVGGGIFGNTIYF. The CDR3 bases are TGTGCCAGCAGCGTAGGAGGTGGGATATTCGGAAACACCATATATTTT.

The chain combines TRBV7-2 with TRBJ1-2, with 10 bases lining up with TRBD1. Germline assignment: CDR1 SGHTA and CDR2 FQGNSA. The V and J ends lost 5 bases and 8 bases, in that order; junction bases with no gene match: 8. The CDR3 extends over 14 amino acids. The CDR3 nucleotides read TGTGCCAGCAGCAACTCCGGGACAGGGGAAGGCTACACCTTC. Residues: CASSNSGTGEGYTF.

This clonotype was recorded many times. The chain employs TRBV20-1 and TRBJ2-5; D remains unclear. The CDR3 is 11 amino acids. Germline-derived CDR1 and CDR2 are DFQATT and SNEGSKA (reference sequence). Trimming shortened V by 8 bases and J by 4 bases, and 11 bases separated the two germline ends. CDR3 sequence: CSTPSGETQYF. CDR3 coding DNA: TGCAGTACCCCGTCAGGAGAGACCCAGTACTTC.

On this clonotype: One junction end does not reproduce the germline sequence, and a read error may be involved. The chain combines TRBV10-3 with TRBJ2-6; D is ambiguous. This CDR3 is built from 15 residues. Germline V lookup: CDR1 ENHRY, CDR2 SYGVKD. Written as DNA, the CDR3 is TGTGCCAGCAGTGAGACGCTGTCTGGGGCCAACGTCCTGACTTTC. Amino acids: CASSETLSGANVLTF.

There are many counts of this clonotype. The chain has TRBV7-8 and TRBJ1-5; D is unclear. V shed 1 base and J shed 3 bases, with 7 bases lying between them. The germline CDR1 and CDR2 sequences are SGHVS and FQNEAQ. The CDR3 length is 14 residues. The CDR3 coding sequence is TGTGCCAGCAGCTTAGAACGGATCAATCAGCCCCAGCATTTT. Protein product: CASSLERINQPQHF.

The V gene is TRBV25-1, the J gene TRBJ1-1; 7 bases map to TRBD1. V dropped 7 bases and J dropped 2; count of bases not matched to a gene: 7. Germline-derived CDR1 and CDR2 are MGHDK and SYGVNS. The CDR3 has 14 amino acids. The CDR3 spells CASIKDRDNTEAFF. The CDR3 DNA follows: TGTGCCAGCATTAAAGACAGGGACAACACTGAAGCTTTCTTT.

The rearrangement links TRBV20-1 to TRBJ1-4; D ambiguous. Germline lookup yields CDR1 DFQATT and CDR2 SNEGSKA (reference sequence). V shed 3 bases and J shed 6 bases, with 20 bases lying between them. CDR3 length: 16 amino acids. The CDR3 protein is CSARRRGGRSDEKLFF. The DNA of the CDR3 is TGCAGTGCTAGGAGGCGGGGAGGAAGATCGGATGAAAAACTGTTTTTT.

The rearrangement uses TRBV25-1 and TRBJ1-2; a weak D match, TRBD1 (6 bases). V lost 5 bases and J 2 bases, leaving 15 bases between the germline ends. Germline lookup yields CDR1 MGHDK and CDR2 SYGVNS. This CDR3 spans 15 amino acids. The CDR3 region has the DNA TGTGCCAGCAGTTTAGTTCCAGGGGTAAACTATGGCTACACCTTC. Protein sequence: CASSLVPGVNYGYTF.